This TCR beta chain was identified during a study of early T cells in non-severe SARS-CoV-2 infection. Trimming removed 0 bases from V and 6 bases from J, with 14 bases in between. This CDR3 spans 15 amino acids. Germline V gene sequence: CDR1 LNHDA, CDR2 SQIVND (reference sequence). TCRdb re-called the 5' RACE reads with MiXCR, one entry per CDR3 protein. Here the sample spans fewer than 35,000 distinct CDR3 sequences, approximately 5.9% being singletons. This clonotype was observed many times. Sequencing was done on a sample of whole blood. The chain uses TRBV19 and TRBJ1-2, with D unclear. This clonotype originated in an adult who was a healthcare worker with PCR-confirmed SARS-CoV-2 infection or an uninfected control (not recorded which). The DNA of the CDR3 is TGTGCCAGTAGTATAGACAGCATGTCCCTCGATGGCTACACCTTC. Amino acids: CASSIDSMSLDGYTF.